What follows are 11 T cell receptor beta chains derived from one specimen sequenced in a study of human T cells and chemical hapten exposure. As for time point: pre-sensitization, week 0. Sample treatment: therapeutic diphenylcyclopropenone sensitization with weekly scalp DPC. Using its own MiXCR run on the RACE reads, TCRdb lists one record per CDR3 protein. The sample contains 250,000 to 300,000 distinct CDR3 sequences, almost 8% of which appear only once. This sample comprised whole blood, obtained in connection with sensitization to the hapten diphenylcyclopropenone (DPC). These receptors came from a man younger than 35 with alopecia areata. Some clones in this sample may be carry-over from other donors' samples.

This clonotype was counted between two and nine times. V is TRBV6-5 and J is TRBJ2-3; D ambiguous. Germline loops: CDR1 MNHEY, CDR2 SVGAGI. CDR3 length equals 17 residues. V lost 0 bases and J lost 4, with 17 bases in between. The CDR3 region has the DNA TGTGCCAGCAGTTACTCGGGCCGCGGCCGTGGGGCAGATACGCAGTATTTT. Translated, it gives CASSYSGRGRGADTQYF.

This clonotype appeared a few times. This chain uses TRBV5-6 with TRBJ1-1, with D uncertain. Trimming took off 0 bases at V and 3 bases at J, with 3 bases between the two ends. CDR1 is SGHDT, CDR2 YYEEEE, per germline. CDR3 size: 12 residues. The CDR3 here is CASSLDHTEAFF. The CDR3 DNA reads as TGTGCCAGCAGCTTGGACCACACTGAAGCTTTCTTT.

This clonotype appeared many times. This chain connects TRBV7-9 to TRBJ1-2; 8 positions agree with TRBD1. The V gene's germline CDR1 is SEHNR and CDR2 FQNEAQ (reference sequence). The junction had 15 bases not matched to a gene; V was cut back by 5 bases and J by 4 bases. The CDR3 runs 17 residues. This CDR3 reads CASSPRGTGASGYGYTF. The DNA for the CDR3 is TGTGCCAGCAGCCCACGAGGGACAGGAGCTAGTGGCTATGGCTACACCTTC.

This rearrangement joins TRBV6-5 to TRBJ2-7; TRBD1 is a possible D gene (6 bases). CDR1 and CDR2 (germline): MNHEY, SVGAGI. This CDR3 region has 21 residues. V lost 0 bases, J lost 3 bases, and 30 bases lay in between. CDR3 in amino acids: CASSYSTTYGDKGRSYYEQYF. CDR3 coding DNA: TGTGCCAGCAGTTACTCTACGACATATGGGGACAAAGGGCGTTCCTACTACGAGCAGTACTTC.

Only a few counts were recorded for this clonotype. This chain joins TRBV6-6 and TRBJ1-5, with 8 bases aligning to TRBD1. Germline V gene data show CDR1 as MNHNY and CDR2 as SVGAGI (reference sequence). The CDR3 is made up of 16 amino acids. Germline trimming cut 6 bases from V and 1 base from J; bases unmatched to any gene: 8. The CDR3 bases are TGTGCCAGCAGACCGCTACAGGGGGGGAGCAATCAGCCCCAGCATTTT. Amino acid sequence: CASRPLQGGSNQPQHF.

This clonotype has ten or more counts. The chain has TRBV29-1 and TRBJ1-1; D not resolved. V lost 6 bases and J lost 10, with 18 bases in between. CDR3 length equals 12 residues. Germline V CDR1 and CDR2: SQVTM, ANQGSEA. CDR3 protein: CSVTRANLGAFF. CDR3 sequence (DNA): TGCAGCGTCACCCGTGCCAATCTGGGAGCTTTCTTT.

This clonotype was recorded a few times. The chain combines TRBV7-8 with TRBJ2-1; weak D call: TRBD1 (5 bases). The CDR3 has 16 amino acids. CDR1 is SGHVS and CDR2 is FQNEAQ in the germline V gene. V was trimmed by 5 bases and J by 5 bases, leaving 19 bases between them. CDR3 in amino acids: CASSPKAGNRDNEQFF. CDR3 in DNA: TGTGCCAGCAGCCCCAAAGCAGGGAATCGGGACAATGAGCAGTTCTTC. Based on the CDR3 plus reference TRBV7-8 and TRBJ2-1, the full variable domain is GAGVSQSPRYKVAKRGQDVALRCDPISGHVSLFWYQQALGQGPEFLTYFQNEAQLDKSGLPSDRFFAERPEGSVSTLKIQRTQQEDSAVYLCASSPKAGNRDNEQFFGPGTRLTVL.

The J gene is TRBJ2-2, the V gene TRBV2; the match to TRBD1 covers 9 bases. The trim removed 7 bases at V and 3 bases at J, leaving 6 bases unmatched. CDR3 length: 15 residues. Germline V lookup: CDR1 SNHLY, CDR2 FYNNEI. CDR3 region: CASKQQGAHTGELFF. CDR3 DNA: TGTGCCAGCAAGCAACAGGGGGCGCACACCGGGGAGCTGTTTTTT.

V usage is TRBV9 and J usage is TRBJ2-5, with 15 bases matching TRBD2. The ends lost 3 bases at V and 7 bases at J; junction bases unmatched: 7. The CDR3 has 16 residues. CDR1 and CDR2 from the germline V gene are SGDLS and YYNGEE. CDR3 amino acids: CASSAGTSGGIATQYF. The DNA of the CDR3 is TGTGCCAGCAGCGCAGGGACTAGCGGGGGGATCGCGACCCAGTACTTC.

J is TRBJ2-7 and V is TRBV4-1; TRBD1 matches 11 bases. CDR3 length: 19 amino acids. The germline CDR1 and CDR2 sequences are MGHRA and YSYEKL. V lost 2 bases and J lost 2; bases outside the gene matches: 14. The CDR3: CASSQKLTLRDRGAYEQYF. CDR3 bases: TGCGCCAGCAGCCAAAAACTAACCCTGAGGGACAGGGGGGCCTACGAGCAGTACTTC.

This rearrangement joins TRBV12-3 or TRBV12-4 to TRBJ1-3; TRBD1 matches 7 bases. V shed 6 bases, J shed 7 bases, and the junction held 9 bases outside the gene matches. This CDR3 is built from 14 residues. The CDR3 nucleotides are TGTGCCAGCAGACTGACAGGGCCTCCCAACACCATATATTTT. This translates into CASRLTGPPNTIYF.